This is a list of T cell receptor beta chains from one sample in a study of cytomegalovirus exposure and HLA in healthy donors. TCRdb's copy holds only in-frame clones and misses some; the assay was immunoSEQ multiplex PCR. The table includes 150,000 to 200,000 clones, 75% detected once. The sample comprised PBMCs. The receptors derive from a male donor in good health and CMV-seronegative. Each CDR3 is given with its conserved first and last residue. D genes are given only for firm matches. Expanded clones are given a class, and other clones once, few, many or no size at all.

v_call: TRBV7-9; d_call: TRBD1; j_call: TRBJ2-5; clone_size: -; cdr3_nt: TGTGCCAGCAGCGCGGAGCGCGGGACAGGGGAGACCCAGTACTTC; cdr3_aa: CASSAERGTGETQYF
v_call: TRBV27; d_call: TRBD1; j_call: TRBJ2-3; clone_size: -; cdr3_nt: TGTGCCAGCAGACCGACAGGGAAGCGCGCAGATACGCAGTATTTT; cdr3_aa: CASRPTGKRADTQYF
v_call: TRBV6-5; d_call: -; j_call: TRBJ2-1; clone_size: -; cdr3_nt: TGTGCCAGCAGTAAGGAGTACGATGAGCAGTTCTTC; cdr3_aa: CASSKEYDEQFF
v_call: TRBV6-5; d_call: -; j_call: TRBJ1-1; clone_size: -; cdr3_nt: TGTGCCAGCAGGCAGGGGAAGAGAAACACTGAAGCTTTCTTT; cdr3_aa: CASRQGKRNTEAFF
v_call: TRBV11-2; d_call: -; j_call: TRBJ1-1; clone_size: -; cdr3_nt: TGTGCCAGCAGCTTAGACAGGAACACTGAAGCTTTCTTT; cdr3_aa: CASSLDRNTEAFF
v_call: TRBV11-2; d_call: -; j_call: TRBJ2-7; clone_size: few; cdr3_nt: TGTGCCAGCGGGACTTGGGGCTACGAGCAGTACTTC; cdr3_aa: CASGTWGYEQYF
v_call: TRBV4-2; d_call: TRBD2; j_call: TRBJ2-3; clone_size: -; cdr3_nt: TGTGCCAGCAGCTGGCCTCCGGGACTAGCGGGTCATTCCCCCACAGATACGCAGTATTTT; cdr3_aa: CASSWPPGLAGHSPTDTQYF
v_call: TRBV11-2; d_call: -; j_call: TRBJ2-7; clone_size: -; cdr3_nt: TGTGCCAGCAGGCAGGGGCGAGAGCAGTACTTC; cdr3_aa: CASRQGREQYF
v_call: TRBV30; d_call: TRBD1; j_call: TRBJ1-1; clone_size: -; cdr3_nt: TGTGCCTGGAGACATGGACAGGCAGGTGAAGCTTTCTTT; cdr3_aa: CAWRHGQAGEAFF
v_call: TRBV9; d_call: TRBD1; j_call: TRBJ2-5; clone_size: -; cdr3_nt: TGTGCCAGCAGCGAATGGGGACAGGGGGGGGAGCAGTACTTC; cdr3_aa: CASSEWGQGGEQYF
v_call: TRBV27; d_call: TRBD2; j_call: TRBJ2-7; clone_size: -; cdr3_nt: TGTGCCAGCAGAGTAGCGGGAGGCTACGAGCAGTACTTC; cdr3_aa: CASRVAGGYEQYF
v_call: TRBV14; d_call: -; j_call: TRBJ1-2; clone_size: few; cdr3_nt: TGTGCCAGCAGCCTCCCGGGGAGCGCGCGTTATGGCTACACCTTC; cdr3_aa: CASSLPGSARYGYTF
v_call: TRBV30; d_call: -; j_call: TRBJ1-5; clone_size: -; cdr3_nt: TGTGCCTGGAGTGTTGGGCAGCATAGCAATCAGCCCCAGCATTTT; cdr3_aa: CAWSVGQHSNQPQHF
v_call: TRBV7-9; d_call: -; j_call: TRBJ2-7; clone_size: -; cdr3_nt: TGTGCCAGCAGCTTAGAGTCAGGGATGGGCTACGAGCAGTACTTC; cdr3_aa: CASSLESGMGYEQYF
v_call: TRBV7-2; d_call: TRBD1; j_call: TRBJ2-5; clone_size: -; cdr3_nt: TGTGCCAGCAGCCCCGGACAGGGAGTAGTAGAGACCCAGTACTTC; cdr3_aa: CASSPGQGVVETQYF
v_call: TRBV28; d_call: -; j_call: TRBJ1-2; clone_size: -; cdr3_nt: TGTGCCAGCAGTTCGGGACTTTATGGCTACACCTTC; cdr3_aa: CASSSGLYGYTF
v_call: TRBV6-1; d_call: -; j_call: TRBJ2-1; clone_size: -; cdr3_nt: TGTGCCAGCATCGGTGTACAGGGCGGGAATGAGCAGTTCTTC; cdr3_aa: CASIGVQGGNEQFF
v_call: TRBV7-9; d_call: -; j_call: TRBJ1-1; clone_size: -; cdr3_nt: TGTGCCAGCAGACCAAAGACAGGTGACACTGAAGCTTTCTTT; cdr3_aa: CASRPKTGDTEAFF
v_call: TRBV28; d_call: TRBD1; j_call: TRBJ1-3; clone_size: -; cdr3_nt: TGTGCCAGCTTATCAGGGGGTGGGGGAAACACCATATATTTT; cdr3_aa: CASLSGGGGNTIYF
v_call: TRBV5-1; d_call: TRBD1; j_call: TRBJ1-4; clone_size: -; cdr3_nt: TGCGCCAGCAGCTCCGGACAGGGTGCAACTAATGAAAAACTGTTTTTT; cdr3_aa: CASSSGQGATNEKLFF
v_call: TRBV30; d_call: -; j_call: TRBJ1-1; clone_size: few; cdr3_nt: TGTGCCTGGAGTGTCCGTCGACATGGAGCTTTCTTT; cdr3_aa: CAWSVRRHGAFF
v_call: TRBV5-1; d_call: -; j_call: TRBJ2-5; clone_size: -; cdr3_nt: TGCGCCAGCAGGAAAACCGGATCGGGGGAGACCCAGTACTTC; cdr3_aa: CASRKTGSGETQYF
v_call: TRBV7-9; d_call: -; j_call: TRBJ1-5; clone_size: -; cdr3_nt: TGTGCCAGCAGCTTAGCGCGGGGGGGCCTGGGGAATCAGCCCCAGCATTTT; cdr3_aa: CASSLARGGLGNQPQHF